One T cell receptor beta chain is described in this entry. There is no known antigen for this receptor. No per-base quality is available; no much larger clone lies one base away. The receptor library was made with RT-PCR. The run used an Illumina HiSeq 2500. TCRdb cleaned the public reads at Q25 with fastp, built clones with MiXCR and kept in-frame beta chains. Rows matching on CDR3 protein sequence are summarized as one entry with the most common DNA and genes. The sample data list about 540,000 distinct CDR3 sequences, and under 30% of these were observed just once. The ten largest clones represent 2.5% to 3.5% of the sample. This record comes from a study of response to subunit inactivated influenza vaccine (dated by TCRdb to 2016 to 2019). Context from the whole study: To follow how T cells responded to a trivalent subunit inactivated influenza vaccine, the researchers relied on deep quantitative profiling of the T cell receptor repertoire.

Results the study describes overall, beyond this receptor: The authors proposed that each seasonal influenza vaccination may bring in only a limited number of new T cells.

Looking up the germline V gene (reference sequence) yields CDR1 LNHDA and CDR2 SQIVND. The junction shows trimming of 7 bases on V and 4 bases on J, plus 25 bases between the germline ends. The CDR3 holds 17 amino acids from the cysteine to the phenylalanine. The retained sequence is limited to the CDR3, 51 bases, with the frame set at the first base. The same sample was also studied in work on T cells expressing NK-cell markers. Reported in the second study: TCR beta cDNA libraries were prepared using 5'RACE template switching, which introduced a universal primer site and unique molecular identifiers. TCR beta-chain repertoires were profiled in sorted CD3+CD56+NKG2C+, CD3+CD56+NKG2C- and CD3+CD56-NKG2C+ T-cell subsets from about 8 donors. Among the eight sequenced donors, seven were HCMV-seropositive and one was HCMV-seronegative. To restrict sorting to alphabetaTCR-expressing T cells, an anti-gammadeltaTCR antibody was added in several experiments. For 5 or 6 donors, the dominant CD3+CD56+NKG2C+ clonotypes were among the top 10 CD8+ clonotypes and accounted for roughly 1.0-8% of CD8+ T cells. Those dominant clonotypes were again the most abundant among CD3+CD56-NKG2C+ cells in a handful of donors, at about 25-65%. Whether the expanded NKG2C-expressing T cell clones were specific for HCMV antigens remained unclear. Randomly selected healthy volunteers, three men and five women, were used as the eight sequenced donors. HCMV-specific IgG was detected in serum with a commercial ELISA kit to determine HCMV serostatus. Ficoll density gradient centrifugation was used to isolate peripheral blood mononuclear cells from blood. Using Miltenyi isolation kits, CD4+ and CD8+ T cells were isolated from PBMC through magnetic immunoseparation. Priming for cDNA synthesis came from the TCR beta constant segment, and two successive PCR amplification steps followed. Sequencing of the libraries produced 2 x 150 bp reads on Illumina HiSeq 2000/2500, MiSeq or NextSeq. MIGEC was used to demultiplex reads and group the reads by UMI, and MiTCR was used to assemble and quantify clonotypes. To exclude erroneous sequences, only TCR cDNA sequences supported by at least two reads were retained. The tcR package was used for downstream repertoire analysis, and clonotypes were matched across fractions by CDR3 nucleotide sequence plus V segment. Antigen specificity was annotated against VDJdb with VDJmatch, allowing one amino acid substitution in CDR3.

The chain joins TRBV19 to TRBJ1-1; TRBD1 could be the D gene, as 5 bases match. The receptor's source is a man aged 50-60 years who received an inactivated influenza vaccine. Donor details come from another sample of the same person, matched by shared clones. The sample here was CD4+ T cells sorted from PBMCs, taken 11 to 12 days after vaccination. The CDR3 reads as follows: CASIPGAGGDLFTEAFF. The nucleotides read TGTGCCAGTATCCCCGGAGCCGGGGGAGATTTGTTCACTGAAGCTTTCTTT.